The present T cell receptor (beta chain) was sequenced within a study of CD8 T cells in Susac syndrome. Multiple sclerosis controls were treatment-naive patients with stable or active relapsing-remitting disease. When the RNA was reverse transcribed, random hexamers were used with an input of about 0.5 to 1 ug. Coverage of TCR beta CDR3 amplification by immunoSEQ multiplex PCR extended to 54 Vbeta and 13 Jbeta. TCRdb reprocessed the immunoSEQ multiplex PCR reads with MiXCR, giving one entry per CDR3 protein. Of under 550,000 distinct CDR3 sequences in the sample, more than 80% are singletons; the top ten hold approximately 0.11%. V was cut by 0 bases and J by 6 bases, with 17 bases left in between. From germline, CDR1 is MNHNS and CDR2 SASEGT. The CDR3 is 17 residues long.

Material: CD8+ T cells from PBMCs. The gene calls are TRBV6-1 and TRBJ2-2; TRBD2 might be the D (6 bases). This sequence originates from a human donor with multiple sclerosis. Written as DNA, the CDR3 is TGTGCCAGCAGTGAAGCGGCGGGGCAGGCCGAGGCCGGGGAGCTGTTTTTT. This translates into CASSEAAGQAEAGELFF.